What follows are 26 T cell receptor beta chains derived from one specimen sequenced in a study of cytomegalovirus exposure and HLA in healthy donors. PCR used 60 Vbeta primers and 13 Jbeta primers. Profiling relied on immunoSEQ multiplex PCR, and the TCRdb table lists in-frame clones only, not all of them. The table has around 170,000 clones, approximately 88% seen once; the top ten hold less than 2%. Material: PBMCs. Receptors originate from a woman younger than 30 in good health and CMV-seronegative.

Details on this clone: An end of the junction does not agree with germline; a read error may underlie this. This chain joins TRBV5-6 and TRBJ2-7; D is uncertain. Germline V CDR1 and CDR2: SGHDT, YYEEEE. The CDR3 loop spans 12 amino acids. DNA for the CDR3: TGTGCCAGCAGTTTGGACGGCTACGAGCAGTACTTC. It specifies CASSLDGYEQYF.

The chain uses TRBV11-3 and TRBJ1-2, with no clear D. The CDR3 extends over 14 amino acids. The V end was cut by 4 bases, the J end by 4 bases, with 13 bases between. CDR1 is SGHNT, CDR2 YENEEA, per germline. The CDR3 spells CASSSNTGGYGYTF. The CDR3, as DNA: TGTGCCAGCAGCTCCAACACCGGCGGCTATGGCTACACCTTC.

The chain recombines TRBV6-5 with TRBJ2-2; a weak D match, TRBD2 (6 bases). The CDR3 is 15 amino acids. The V end lost 6 bases, the J end lost 3 bases, and 14 bases lay between the germline ends. Per the germline V gene, CDR1 is MNHEY and CDR2 is SVGAGI. The CDR3 bases are TGTGCCAGCAGACCCGCCCGCGGGGACACCGGGGAGCTGTTTTTT. Amino acid sequence: CASRPARGDTGELFF.

This clone has more than one count but fewer than ten. V and J are TRBV27 and TRBJ1-1; maybe TRBD1 (5 bases). This CDR3 contains 15 residues. Germline-derived CDR1 and CDR2 are MNHEY and SMNVEV (reference sequence). The CDR3 protein is CAIESRTPLNTEAFF. The CDR3, as DNA: TGTGCAATAGAGTCGCGGACACCCTTGAACACTGAAGCTTTCTTT.

Only a few counts were recorded for this clone. The chain joins TRBV15 to TRBJ2-3; 10 bases agree with TRBD2. V lost 3 bases to trimming and J lost 2 bases; unmatched junction nucleotides: 5. CDR1 is LNHNV, CDR2 YYDKDF, per germline (reference sequence). CDR3 length: 16 residues. Here the CDR3 reads CATSSISGGHTDTQYF. The CDR3 DNA follows: TGTGCCACCAGCAGCATTAGCGGGGGGCACACAGATACGCAGTATTTT.

This chain links TRBV15 with TRBJ2-5; D not resolved. V was shortened by 3 bases and J by 7 bases, with 15 bases between the two germline ends. CDR3 length equals 14 residues. Per the germline V gene, CDR1 is LNHNV and CDR2 is YYDKDF (reference sequence). The CDR3 DNA sequence: TGTGCCACCAGCAGTGAAACATCCGGCGGGACCCAGTACTTC. Its protein is CATSSETSGGTQYF.

This clone has just a few counts. This chain links TRBV11-3 with TRBJ2-7; a weak D match, TRBD1 (6 bases). V was pared by 3 bases and J by 2 bases, with 8 bases between. The CDR3 loop spans 13 amino acids. Germline V gene sequence: CDR1 SGHNT, CDR2 YENEEA. CDR3 DNA sequence: TGTGCCAGCAGCTTCCGGGACACCTACGAGCAGTACTTC. This sequence encodes CASSFRDTYEQYF.

The chain is built from TRBV5-1 and TRBJ2-3, with a possible D match to TRBD2 (6 bases). Trimming cost V 3 bases and J 5 bases, with 16 bases left between them. Germline lookup yields CDR1 SGHRS and CDR2 YFSETQ. The CDR3 extends over 15 amino acids. CDR3 DNA: TGCGCCAGCAGCTCCTTTAGAAGGGAGGAAGATACGCAGTATTTT. This translates into CASSSFRREEDTQYF.

V is TRBV10-2 and J is TRBJ2-7, with TRBD2 matching 7 bases. Germline trimming cut 5 bases from V and 5 bases from J; bases unmatched to any gene: 9. In germline, CDR1 is WSHSY, CDR2 SAAADI. There are 14 residues in the CDR3. The CDR3 DNA follows: TGCGCCAGCAGTACAGCGGGGTTTATTCACGAGCAGTACTTC. It is translated as CASSTAGFIHEQYF.

This chain uses TRBV25-1 with TRBJ1-6; TRBD1 aligns across 10 bases. Germline loops: CDR1 MGHDK, CDR2 SYGVNS. The CDR3 loop spans 14 amino acids. V was pared by 5 bases and J by 9 bases, with 4 bases of the junction left unmatched. CDR3 region: CASSKTGGGSPLHF. In nucleotides, the CDR3 is TGTGCCAGCAGTAAGACAGGGGGCGGTTCACCCCTCCACTTT.

The rearrangement joins TRBV10-3 to TRBJ1-1, with TRBD1 identical over 10 bases. The J segment lost 0 bases and the V segment lost 4 bases, leaving 8 bases of the junction unmatched. Germline loops: CDR1 ENHRY, CDR2 SYGVKD. The CDR3 runs 17 residues. CDR3 sequence: CAISVRDRGAMNTEAFF. CDR3 bases: TGTGCCATCAGTGTCCGGGACAGGGGTGCCATGAACACTGAAGCTTTCTTT.

V and J are TRBV29-1 and TRBJ1-5; 9 nucleotides agree with TRBD1. This CDR3 has 13 residues. The junction had 6 bases not matched to a gene; V was cut back by 7 bases and J by 5 bases. Germline CDR1 SQVTM, CDR2 ANQGSEA. CDR3 nucleotides: TGCAGCGGGGGGACAGGGCGGGATCAGCCCCAGCATTTT. Translating gives CSGGTGRDQPQHF.

The chain is built from TRBV5-6 and TRBJ1-3; D is perhaps TRBD1 (5 bases). The germline V and J ends were trimmed by 3 bases and 1 base, with 11 bases remaining between them. This CDR3 region has 15 residues. Germline assignment: CDR1 SGHDT and CDR2 YYEEEE. This CDR3 is CASSWGFGSGNTIYF. CDR3 sequence (DNA): TGTGCCAGCAGCTGGGGCTTCGGATCTGGAAACACCATATATTTT.

The chain recombines TRBV6-5 with TRBJ2-3, with 9 nucleotides matching TRBD2. There are 16 residues in the CDR3. The junction had 6 bases not matched to a gene; V was cut back by 2 bases and J by 3 bases. Germline CDR1 reads MNHEY; CDR2 reads SVGAGI. This CDR3 is CASSYEAGGSTDTQYF. The CDR3 DNA reads as TGTGCCAGCAGTTACGAAGCGGGGGGTAGTACAGATACGCAGTATTTT.

In DNA, the CDR3 is TGTGCCAGCAGCAAATGGACAGGGTTGTCTGAAGCTTTCTTT. Residues: CASSKWTGLSEAFF. This rearrangement joins TRBV21-1 to TRBJ1-1; the table gives TRBD1 as D, unverified against the DNA. TRBV21-1 is a pseudogene. CDR3 length: 14 amino acids.

J is TRBJ2-2 and V is TRBV6-5, with a tentative D call TRBD1 (5 bases). Trimming shortened V by 6 bases and J by 4 bases, and 15 bases separated the two germline ends. This CDR3 has 15 amino acids. Germline CDR1 reads MNHEY; CDR2 reads SVGAGI. The CDR3 reads CASSLTKTVTGELFF. CDR3 DNA sequence: TGTGCCAGCAGCTTAACGAAGACAGTCACCGGGGAGCTGTTTTTT.

This rearrangement joins TRBV4-2 to TRBJ1-6, with 9 bases lining up with TRBD1. Germline loops: CDR1 LGHNA, CDR2 YNFKEQ. The V and J ends lost 0 bases and 9 bases, in that order; junction bases with no gene match: 3. The CDR3 is 15 residues long. CDR3 nucleotide sequence: TGTGCCAGCAGCCAAGAAGGGACAGGGACTTCACCCCTCCACTTT. This translates into CASSQEGTGTSPLHF.

This sequence joins TRBV18 and TRBJ1-1; 7 bases are shared with TRBD1. CDR3 length: 14 residues. Germline assignment: CDR1 KGHSH and CDR2 LQKENI. The V segment lost 5 bases and the J segment 0 bases; nucleotides outside the gene matches: 3. CDR3 nucleotide sequence: TGTGCCAGCTCAAAGGGACAGATGAACACTGAAGCTTTCTTT. This encodes CASSKGQMNTEAFF. Full variable domain (missing parts from reference TRBV18 and TRBJ1-1): NAGVMQNPRHLVRRRGQEARLRCSPMKGHSHVYWYRQLPEEGLKFMVYLQKENIIDESGMPKERFSAEFPKEGPSILRIQQVVRGDSAAYFCASSKGQMNTEAFFGQGTRLTVV.

V and J are TRBV10-2 and TRBJ2-1; 7 positions agree with TRBD1. The V segment lost 6 bases and the J segment 4 bases; nucleotides outside the gene matches: 6. This CDR3 comprises 14 residues. Germline V lookup: CDR1 WSHSY, CDR2 SAAADI. Here the CDR3 DNA reads TGCGCCAGCAGAAAGACAGGGTCATACAATGAGCAGTTCTTC. Translating gives CASRKTGSYNEQFF.

This rearrangement joins TRBV6-1 to TRBJ1-4, with TRBD1 as a possible D gene (5 bases). This CDR3 has 14 residues. Germline V gene sequence: CDR1 MNHNS, CDR2 SASEGT. V was pared by 1 base and J by 5 bases, with 8 bases between. This CDR3 reads CASSEGTGNEKLFF. The CDR3 coding sequence is TGTGCCAGCAGTGAAGGAACAGGAAATGAAAAACTGTTTTTT.

The rearrangement joins TRBV7-9 to TRBJ2-2; possibly TRBD1 for D (6 bases). Deletions cut 5 bases from V and 2 bases from J, with 18 bases between. Germline V CDR1 and CDR2: SEHNR, FQNEAQ (reference sequence). CDR3 length equals 17 residues. CDR3 DNA sequence: TGTGCCAGCAGCACTAACTTACAGGGCCTCAACACCGGGGAGCTGTTTTTT. It codes for CASSTNLQGLNTGELFF.

This clone was counted a few times. The chain recombines TRBV6-5 with TRBJ1-1; TRBD1 might be the D (6 bases). There are 14 residues in the CDR3. Trimming shortened V by 2 bases and J by 4 bases, and 11 bases separated the two germline ends. The germline V gene has CDR1 MNHEY and CDR2 SVGAGI. The CDR3, as DNA: TGTGCCAGCAGTTACGCGGGGGGCGGCACTGAAGCTTTCTTT. Its protein is CASSYAGGGTEAFF.

The chain employs TRBV6-5 and TRBJ2-3; D uncertain. The CDR3 sequence is 14 residues long. V dropped 4 bases and J dropped 4 bases, with 12 bases sitting between them. Germline assignment: CDR1 MNHEY and CDR2 SVGAGI. The CDR3 loop reads CASSLSNEADTQYF. The CDR3 region has the DNA TGTGCCAGCAGTTTAAGCAACGAGGCAGATACGCAGTATTTT.

For the CDR3, the DNA is TGTGCCATCAGTGAGTCGATTGCAGGGTCGTGGACACCCCTCCACTTT. Amino acid sequence: CAISESIAGSWTPLHF. V gene TRBV10-3 combines with J gene TRBJ1-6, with D perhaps matching TRBD1 (5 bases). Trimming removed 0 bases at V and 11 bases at J, with 17 bases between. This CDR3 has 16 amino acids. Germline CDR1 is ENHRY and CDR2 is SYGVKD.

In DNA form, the CDR3 reads TGTGCCAGCACCGTCCGGAGGGGGCGAGGGTTGGGTGGGGAGACCCAGTACTTC. Translation: CASTVRRGRGLGGETQYF. The chain has TRBV9 and TRBJ2-5, with a weak D call TRBD1 (7 bases). Germline lookup yields CDR1 SGDLS and CDR2 YYNGEE. This CDR3 is 18 amino acids long. Trimming removed 6 bases at V and 5 bases at J, with 29 bases between.

Concerning this clone: At one boundary the junction diverges from the germline segment, which might be a read error. V is TRBV6-1 and J is TRBJ1-2, with 7 bases matching TRBD1. CDR1 and CDR2 from the germline V gene are MNHNS and SASEGT. This CDR3 has 13 amino acids. This CDR3 is CASSEAGDRAVHF. CDR3 coding DNA: TGTGCCAGCAGTGAAGCAGGAGACAGGGCAGTTCACTTC.